This TCR beta chain was captured by sequencing in a study of T cells in Graves' hyperthyroidism and ophthalmopathy. This clonotype was seen at least ten times. Germline V lookup: CDR1 SGHVS, CDR2 FQNEAQ. Trimming shortened V by 1 base and J by 8 bases, and 21 bases separated the two germline ends. CDR3 length: 17 amino acids. The CDR3 regions of TCR beta were amplified from RNA transcripts. First-round RT-PCR targeting the TCR CDR3 was performed with the HTBI primer set. TCRdb passed the multiplex PCR reads through MiXCR, listing each CDR3 protein once. The table shows under 350,000 distinct CDR3 sequences, with roughly 14% occurring only once. Aged 18 to 65, the patients had hyperthyroidism that was newly diagnosed and had lasted under 2 months.

This chain connects TRBV7-8 to TRBJ2-1, with TRBD2 as a possible D gene (5 bases). Sequencing was performed on blood. The receptor was derived from a woman in her 30s with Graves' hyperthyroidism that later progressed to Graves' ophthalmopathy. The CDR3 DNA reads as TGTGCCAGCAGCTTAGGAAGGTTGGCCACCCACGGGGATGAGCAGTTCTTC. This sequence encodes CASSLGRLATHGDEQFF. Supplemented by reference TRBV7-8 and TRBJ2-1, the full variable domain reads GAGVSQSPRYKVAKRGQDVALRCDPISGHVSLFWYQQALGQGPEFLTYFQNEAQLDKSGLPSDRFFAERPEGSVSTLKIQRTQQEDSAVYLCASSLGRLATHGDEQFFGPGTRLTVL.